Listed below are T cell receptor beta chains from one sample, sequenced in a study of blood T cell repertoires in COVID-19. Data came from immunoSEQ multiplex PCR; TCRdb stores just in-frame clones and leaves some out. Found here are around 200,000 clones, 75% to 90% of them singletons; the top ten hold 6% to 7%. Source material: peripheral blood. The source of these receptors is a woman aged 40 to 49 with COVID-19, enrolled during active disease. CDR3s include the opening cysteine and the closing phenylalanine or tryptophan. A D gene is named only where the DNA matches it firmly. Clone size is stated in some rows and not others, as once, few, many or a class when expanded.

abundance: -; j_gene: TRBJ2-1; v_gene: TRBV3-1/TRBV3-2; d_gene: -; CDR3nt: TGTGCCAGCAGCCAAGGGACATCAGTGGAGCAGTTCTTC; CDR3aa: CASSQGTSVEQFF
abundance: -; j_gene: TRBJ1-2; v_gene: TRBV5-1; d_gene: -; CDR3nt: TGCGCCAGCAGCCTAACAGCCCTATCTAACTATGGCTACACCTTC; CDR3aa: CASSLTALSNYGYTF
abundance: -; j_gene: TRBJ1-2; v_gene: TRBV28; d_gene: TRBD1; CDR3nt: TGTGCCAGCAGTTCAGACAGGGGAGTCTATGGCTACACCTTC; CDR3aa: CASSSDRGVYGYTF
abundance: -; j_gene: TRBJ2-1; v_gene: TRBV5-8; d_gene: TRBD2; CDR3nt: TGTGCCAGCAGCCCTAGCGGGAGTATGCCCTACAATGAGCAGTTCTTC; CDR3aa: CASSPSGSMPYNEQFF
abundance: -; j_gene: TRBJ2-1; v_gene: TRBV19; d_gene: TRBD2; CDR3nt: TGTGCCAGCACACTAGCGGGAGGACACAATGAGCAGTTCTTC; CDR3aa: CASTLAGGHNEQFF
abundance: -; j_gene: TRBJ2-7; v_gene: TRBV27; d_gene: TRBD2; CDR3nt: TGTGCCAGCAGTTTTAGGACTAGCGGACCCAGGGCCTACGAGCAGTACTTC; CDR3aa: CASSFRTSGPRAYEQYF
abundance: -; j_gene: TRBJ2-5; v_gene: TRBV7-2; d_gene: TRBD1; CDR3nt: TGTGCCAGCAGCCCTGGGGACAGGGGGTCTCAAGAGACCCAGTACTTC; CDR3aa: CASSPGDRGSQETQYF
abundance: few; j_gene: TRBJ1-2; v_gene: TRBV5-5; d_gene: TRBD1; CDR3nt: TGTGCCAGCAGCTTAGGGGGCCCCTATGGCTACACCTTC; CDR3aa: CASSLGGPYGYTF
abundance: -; j_gene: TRBJ2-5; v_gene: TRBV27; d_gene: TRBD2; CDR3nt: TGTGCCAGCAGTTTATCGAAGCTAGCGGGGGCCTGGAAGACCCAGTACTTC; CDR3aa: CASSLSKLAGAWKTQYF
abundance: -; j_gene: TRBJ1-4; v_gene: TRBV7-6; d_gene: -; CDR3nt: TGTGCCAGCAGCTTAGCTCAGACAGAGTGGGGTGAAAAACTGTTTTTT; CDR3aa: CASSLAQTEWGEKLFF
abundance: -; j_gene: TRBJ2-3; v_gene: TRBV6-1; d_gene: -; CDR3nt: TGTGCCAGCAGTGAAGCGGAGGAGTATACGCAGTATTTT; CDR3aa: CASSEAEEYTQYF
abundance: -; j_gene: TRBJ1-5; v_gene: TRBV6-4; d_gene: TRBD1; CDR3nt: TGTGCCAGCAGTGAAGGACAGGGACTACAGCCCCAGCATTTT; CDR3aa: CASSEGQGLQPQHF
abundance: once; j_gene: TRBJ2-7; v_gene: TRBV3-1/TRBV3-2; d_gene: TRBD1; CDR3nt: TGTGCCAGCAGCTTGGGACAGGCGAGCTACGAGCAGTACTTC; CDR3aa: CASSLGQASYEQYF
abundance: -; j_gene: TRBJ2-5; v_gene: TRBV3-1/TRBV3-2; d_gene: -; CDR3nt: TGTGCCAGCAGCCACCACGCGGAGGTGGGAGTCCAAGAGACCCAGTACTTC; CDR3aa: CASSHHAEVGVQETQYF
abundance: -; j_gene: TRBJ2-1; v_gene: TRBV6-5; d_gene: TRBD2; CDR3nt: TGTGCCAGCAGTTACGGAGCTAGCGGGATGAACAATGAGCAGTTCTTC; CDR3aa: CASSYGASGMNNEQFF
abundance: -; j_gene: TRBJ1-6; v_gene: TRBV5-5; d_gene: -; CDR3nt: TGTGCCAGCAGTATACGGACAGCTTATAATTCACCCCTCCACTTT; CDR3aa: CASSIRTAYNSPLHF
abundance: -; j_gene: TRBJ1-5; v_gene: TRBV10-3; d_gene: TRBD1; CDR3nt: TGTGCCATCAGTGATCCCGGGACAGGGAGGCATCAGCCCCAGCATTTT; CDR3aa: CAISDPGTGRHQPQHF
abundance: -; j_gene: TRBJ2-5; v_gene: TRBV5-1; d_gene: -; CDR3nt: TGCGCCAGCAGCTTACAAGGAGTGGCAGAGACCCAGTACTTC; CDR3aa: CASSLQGVAETQYF
abundance: -; j_gene: TRBJ1-2; v_gene: TRBV5-5; d_gene: -; CDR3nt: TGTGCCAGCAGACCCGACACTAGCTATGGCTACACCTTC; CDR3aa: CASRPDTSYGYTF
abundance: -; j_gene: TRBJ2-5; v_gene: TRBV7-9; d_gene: TRBD1; CDR3nt: TGTGCCAGCAGCTTCGGGACAGGACCCCAAGAGACCCAGTACTTC; CDR3aa: CASSFGTGPQETQYF
abundance: -; j_gene: TRBJ1-6; v_gene: TRBV18; d_gene: -; CDR3nt: TGTGCCAGCTCACCACGGCCGTCGACTGATAATGGCTCACCCCTCCACTTT; CDR3aa: CASSPRPSTDNGSPLHF
abundance: -; j_gene: TRBJ2-1; v_gene: TRBV5-6; d_gene: TRBD2; CDR3nt: TGTGCCAGCAGCCTACTGACTAGCGGGAGTAGGAATGAGCAGTTCTTC; CDR3aa: CASSLLTSGSRNEQFF
abundance: -; j_gene: TRBJ2-3; v_gene: TRBV11-1; d_gene: -; CDR3nt: TGTGCCAGCAGCTTGGAGGAAAGGTCAGCAGATACGCAGTATTTT; CDR3aa: CASSLEERSADTQYF
abundance: -; j_gene: TRBJ2-1; v_gene: TRBV6-5; d_gene: TRBD2; CDR3nt: TGTGCCAGCAGTTACTTGAAGGGACTAAACAATGAGCAGTTCTTC; CDR3aa: CASSYLKGLNNEQFF
abundance: -; j_gene: TRBJ1-4; v_gene: TRBV6-2/TRBV6-3; d_gene: -; CDR3nt: TGTGCCAGCAGGCCTTACCTCGGGGTGGCTGAAAAACTGTTTTTT; CDR3aa: CASRPYLGVAEKLFF
abundance: -; j_gene: TRBJ1-2; v_gene: TRBV19; d_gene: TRBD1; CDR3nt: TGTGCCAGTAGTATAGATACCGGGACAGGACGTGCCATGCGGTATGGCTACACCTTC; CDR3aa: CASSIDTGTGRAMRYGYTF
abundance: -; j_gene: TRBJ2-7; v_gene: TRBV2; d_gene: TRBD2; CDR3nt: TGTGCCAGCAGCGACCCGGGGGAGGGCCTTGTAGAGCAGTACTTC; CDR3aa: CASSDPGEGLVEQYF
abundance: few; j_gene: TRBJ2-3; v_gene: TRBV25-1; d_gene: TRBD1; CDR3nt: TGTGCCAGCACCTTCGGGACAGGGGGTCCAGATACGCAGTATTTT; CDR3aa: CASTFGTGGPDTQYF
abundance: -; j_gene: TRBJ1-1; v_gene: TRBV15; d_gene: -; CDR3nt: TGTGCCACCATCGGGGGACTTATGAACACTGAAGCTTTCTTT; CDR3aa: CATIGGLMNTEAFF
abundance: -; j_gene: TRBJ2-7; v_gene: TRBV6-5; d_gene: -; CDR3nt: TGTGCCAGCAATCCTACAGGGATCCACGAGCAGTACTTC; CDR3aa: CASNPTGIHEQYF
abundance: once; j_gene: TRBJ1-5; v_gene: TRBV5-1; d_gene: TRBD1; CDR3nt: TGCGCCAGCAGCTTGGGGGACAGGGGTAATCAGCCCCAGCATTTT; CDR3aa: CASSLGDRGNQPQHF
abundance: -; j_gene: TRBJ2-1; v_gene: TRBV28; d_gene: -; CDR3nt: TGTGCCAGCAGCCTGGGCCCCCTACGAAAGTTCTTC; CDR3aa: CASSLGPLRKFF
abundance: -; j_gene: TRBJ1-2; v_gene: TRBV19; d_gene: TRBD1; CDR3nt: TGTGCCAGTAACTCGGGACAGACAAAAAACTATGGCTACACCTTC; CDR3aa: CASNSGQTKNYGYTF
abundance: few; j_gene: TRBJ2-5; v_gene: TRBV24-1; d_gene: -; CDR3nt: TGTGCCACCAGTGATTTGAAGCCAGGGTCAGAGACCCAGTACTTC; CDR3aa: CATSDLKPGSETQYF
abundance: -; j_gene: TRBJ1-1; v_gene: TRBV14; d_gene: -; CDR3nt: TGTGCCAGCAACGGGGGAGGATTTAGAGGTTTGACTGAAGCTTTCTTT; CDR3aa: CASNGGGFRGLTEAFF
abundance: -; j_gene: TRBJ1-1; v_gene: TRBV6-5; d_gene: -; CDR3nt: TGTGCCAGCAGTTACTCGGTTGCAGCTGAAGCTTTCTTT; CDR3aa: CASSYSVAAEAFF
abundance: few; j_gene: TRBJ1-1; v_gene: TRBV14; d_gene: -; CDR3nt: TGTGCCAGCAGCCATCCCCGGGACTGGAAGAACACTGAAGCTTTCTTT; CDR3aa: CASSHPRDWKNTEAFF
abundance: -; j_gene: TRBJ1-5; v_gene: TRBV27; d_gene: -; CDR3nt: TGTGCCAGCAGGAAAACAGGGATTCGAGGGGGTCAGCCCCAGCATTTT; CDR3aa: CASRKTGIRGGQPQHF
abundance: -; j_gene: TRBJ1-5; v_gene: TRBV6-5; d_gene: -; CDR3nt: TGTGCCAGCAGGCCTAGTGTCTCCCGCTATCAGCCCCAGCATTTT; CDR3aa: CASRPSVSRYQPQHF
abundance: few; j_gene: TRBJ2-1; v_gene: TRBV19; d_gene: -; CDR3nt: TGTGCCAGTACCCCCGGAGGGTACAATGAGCAGTTCTTC; CDR3aa: CASTPGGYNEQFF
abundance: -; j_gene: TRBJ1-4; v_gene: TRBV11-2; d_gene: -; CDR3nt: TGTGCCAGCAGCTTAGACCTTGTCCTGAAACTGTTTTTT; CDR3aa: CASSLDLVLKLFF
abundance: -; j_gene: TRBJ1-2; v_gene: TRBV29-1; d_gene: TRBD1; CDR3nt: TGCAGCGTTGGGACAGGGGCCGGAGGCTACACCTTC; CDR3aa: CSVGTGAGGYTF
abundance: -; j_gene: TRBJ2-7; v_gene: TRBV2; d_gene: -; CDR3nt: TGTGCCAGCAGCAAACGACTAGGTATGTCCTACGAGCAGTACTTC; CDR3aa: CASSKRLGMSYEQYF
abundance: -; j_gene: TRBJ1-5; v_gene: TRBV28; d_gene: -; CDR3nt: TGTGCCAGCACACAGGGACCAAGCAATCAGCCCCAGCATTTT; CDR3aa: CASTQGPSNQPQHF
abundance: few; j_gene: TRBJ1-1; v_gene: TRBV19; d_gene: TRBD1; CDR3nt: TGTGCCAGTAGAGGCCCGGGACAGCCCATGAACACTGAAGCTTTCTTT; CDR3aa: CASRGPGQPMNTEAFF
abundance: -; j_gene: TRBJ1-2; v_gene: TRBV25-1; d_gene: -; CDR3nt: TGTGCCAGCAGTGCGATTGGGAACAGGCCGGCTAACTATGGCTACACCTTC; CDR3aa: CASSAIGNRPANYGYTF
abundance: -; j_gene: TRBJ1-4; v_gene: TRBV5-1; d_gene: TRBD1; CDR3nt: TGCGCCAGCAGCTTGTGGGGGACAGGGAGGGCTAATGAAAAACTGTTTTTT; CDR3aa: CASSLWGTGRANEKLFF
abundance: few; j_gene: TRBJ1-2; v_gene: TRBV19; d_gene: -; CDR3nt: TGTGCCAGTAGTGGGCAGGCTCCGGTTGGTGGCTACACCTTC; CDR3aa: CASSGQAPVGGYTF
abundance: -; j_gene: TRBJ1-5; v_gene: TRBV7-9; d_gene: -; CDR3nt: TGTGCCAGCACCCTGGGGGGGGGTGGTCAGCCCCAGCATTTT; CDR3aa: CASTLGGGGQPQHF
abundance: -; j_gene: TRBJ1-4; v_gene: TRBV14; d_gene: -; CDR3nt: TGTGCCAGCAGCCAAGATATGGGCCAGATACGTAATGAAAAACTGTTTTTT; CDR3aa: CASSQDMGQIRNEKLFF
abundance: few; j_gene: TRBJ1-1; v_gene: TRBV5-4; d_gene: TRBD1; CDR3nt: TGTGCCAGCAGCTTAGATGGGACAGGGGGTTTCCGTCTTACTGAAGCTTTCTTT; CDR3aa: CASSLDGTGGFRLTEAFF
abundance: -; j_gene: TRBJ1-2; v_gene: TRBV5-1; d_gene: TRBD1; CDR3nt: TGCGCCAGCAGCCCCCGGACAGGGGGCAAGAGTGGCTACACCTTC; CDR3aa: CASSPRTGGKSGYTF
abundance: -; j_gene: TRBJ1-2; v_gene: TRBV2; d_gene: TRBD1; CDR3nt: TGTGCCAGTACTCCGGGACAGGGATGGAATGGCTACACCTTC; CDR3aa: CASTPGQGWNGYTF
abundance: -; j_gene: TRBJ2-5; v_gene: TRBV5-1; d_gene: TRBD2; CDR3nt: TGCGCCAGCTTGGGGGGGACGAGCCAAGAGACCCAGTACTTC; CDR3aa: CASLGGTSQETQYF
abundance: -; j_gene: TRBJ2-1; v_gene: TRBV19; d_gene: -; CDR3nt: TGTGCCAGTACCCTTTCTGCCCCAGGGCGGAACAATGAGCAGTTCTTC; CDR3aa: CASTLSAPGRNNEQFF